A selection of T cell receptor beta chains follows, all from one sample in a study of blood T cell repertoires in COVID-19. Generated by immunoSEQ multiplex PCR, the TCRdb table keeps only in-frame clones and is missing some. The data contain 200,000 to 250,000 clones, 75% to 85% of them seen just once; the ten biggest clones take up around 9.5%. The source material was peripheral blood. Receptor source: a man aged 45-65 years with active or convalescent COVID-19. The CDR3 runs from the conserved cysteine through the conserved F or W. Fields, in order: D gene, V gene, CDR3 length, clone size, J gene, CDR3 protein, CDR3 DNA. A D gene is named only where the DNA matches it firmly. Size is omitted from some rows. Given values are once, few, many or a class for expanded clones.

TRBD1,TRBV28,15,-,TRBJ1-2,CASSTTGTANYGYTF,TGTGCCAGCAGTACTACTGGGACAGCTAACTATGGCTACACCTTC
-,TRBV11-2,16,-,TRBJ1-1,CASSPNAVSWVGEAFF,TGTGCCAGCAGCCCCAACGCGGTGAGTTGGGTGGGTGAAGCTTTCTTT
-,TRBV4-3,18,-,TRBJ2-2,CASSLTPPAQGFAGELFF,TGCGCCAGCAGCCTCACTCCTCCGGCGCAGGGGTTCGCCGGGGAGCTGTTTTTT
TRBD1,TRBV2,15,-,TRBJ2-5,CASSEDRVWEETQYF,TGTGCCAGCAGTGAGGACAGGGTATGGGAAGAGACCCAGTACTTC
-,TRBV18,13,-,TRBJ1-4,CASSPGLLEKLFF,TGTGCCAGCTCACCGGGACTATTGGAGAAACTGTTTTTT
TRBD2,TRBV27,14,-,TRBJ2-1,CASRPQRLAEEQFF,TGTGCCAGCAGACCCCAAAGACTAGCCGAGGAGCAGTTCTTC
-,TRBV7-9,15,-,TRBJ1-4,CASSIWGGGDEKLFF,TGTGCCAGCAGCATTTGGGGAGGGGGTGATGAAAAACTGTTTTTT
-,TRBV7-9,14,once,TRBJ2-5,CASSYQLRQETQYF,TGTGCCAGCAGCTACCAATTGAGGCAAGAGACCCAGTACTTC
TRBD1,TRBV6-5,13,few,TRBJ1-2,CASSYLDRDGYTF,TGTGCCAGCAGTTACCTCGACAGGGATGGCTACACCTTC
-,TRBV7-9,16,-,TRBJ1-2,CASSLGRDSGVYGYTF,TGTGCCAGCAGCTTAGGGCGGGACTCCGGGGTTTATGGCTACACCTTC
-,TRBV27,15,-,TRBJ1-6,CASSYTPQGNSPLHF,TGTGCCAGCAGTTATACCCCTCAGGGAAATTCACCCCTCCACTTT
-,TRBV25-1,14,-,TRBJ1-4,CASSDGAGDEKLFF,TGTGCCAGCAGTGACGGGGCGGGAGATGAAAAACTGTTTTTT
TRBD1,TRBV5-4,16,-,TRBJ1-2,CASSLGGQGTEGGYTF,TGTGCCAGCAGCTTGGGTGGACAGGGGACCGAGGGGGGCTACACCTTC
-,TRBV5-6,12,-,TRBJ2-1,CASSLLVNEQFF,TGTGCCAGCAGCTTATTAGTTAATGAGCAGTTCTTC
-,TRBV15,14,-,TRBJ2-1,CATSNFRDWDEQFF,TGTGCCACCAGCAACTTCCGGGACTGGGATGAGCAGTTCTTC
TRBD1,TRBV7-9,16,-,TRBJ1-4,CASQPHRGQGNEKLFF,TGTGCCAGCCAACCGCACAGGGGACAGGGAAATGAAAAACTGTTTTTT
-,TRBV4-1,13,-,TRBJ1-4,CASSQDQSEKLFF,TGCGCCAGCAGCCAAGATCAAAGCGAAAAACTGTTTTTT
-,TRBV19,14,-,TRBJ1-2,CASNLDILDYGYTF,TGTGCCAGTAACCTGGACATATTGGACTATGGCTACACCTTC
TRBD1,TRBV19,15,-,TRBJ1-1,CASSPRDRGNTEAFF,TGTGCCAGTAGTCCGAGGGACAGAGGGAACACTGAAGCTTTCTTT
-,TRBV18,13,once,TRBJ1-4,CASSPAGNEKLFF,TGTGCCAGCTCACCAGCGGGTAATGAAAAACTGTTTTTT
TRBD2,TRBV28,14,-,TRBJ2-3,CASSSGRMTDTQYF,TGTGCCAGCAGTAGCGGGAGGATGACAGATACGCAGTATTTT
-,TRBV10-3,15,few,TRBJ2-7,CAISEEGLGSYEQYF,TGTGCCATCAGTGAGGAAGGACTCGGCTCCTACGAGCAGTACTTC
TRBD1,TRBV29-1,12,-,TRBJ2-5,CSVGDRGRTQYF,TGCAGCGTTGGGGACAGGGGAAGAACCCAGTACTTC
-,TRBV6-5,16,-,TRBJ1-2,CASSFGSSGVVYGYTF,TGTGCCAGCAGTTTCGGGAGCTCGGGGGTGGTCTATGGCTACACCTTC
-,TRBV4-2,12,-,TRBJ2-1,CASSREDNEQFF,TGTGCCAGCAGCCGGGAGGACAATGAGCAGTTCTTC
TRBD1,TRBV7-2,13,once,TRBJ2-3,CASSRTGADTQYF,TGTGCCAGCAGCAGGACAGGGGCAGATACGCAGTATTTT
-,TRBV6-6,11,-,TRBJ2-5,CASRAGETQYF,TGTGCCAGCAGAGCAGGAGAGACCCAGTACTTC
TRBD2,TRBV2,16,few,TRBJ2-1,CASSALLAGGPYEQFF,TGTGCCAGCAGTGCGTTACTAGCGGGGGGGCCATATGAGCAGTTCTTC
TRBD2,TRBV6-2/TRBV6-3,19,-,TRBJ2-3,CASSYGAGGADGRTDTQYF,TGTGCCAGCAGTTACGGGGCGGGGGGTGCCGACGGTCGCACAGATACGCAGTATTTT
TRBD1,TRBV19,17,-,TRBJ1-1,CASSIVGTGLWNTEAFF,TGTGCCAGTAGTATTGTCGGGACAGGGTTATGGAACACTGAAGCTTTCTTT
TRBD2,TRBV9,14,-,TRBJ2-1,CASSSSGSNNEQFF,TGTGCCAGCAGCTCCAGCGGGAGCAATAATGAGCAGTTCTTC
-,TRBV4-3,15,-,TRBJ1-1,CASSQVWGGGTEAFF,TGCGCCAGCAGCCAAGTGTGGGGCGGAGGGACTGAAGCTTTCTTT
TRBD1,TRBV2,15,once,TRBJ1-5,CASSLRDRVDQPQHF,TGTGCCAGCAGTCTTCGGGACAGGGTCGATCAGCCCCAGCATTTT